Listed below are T cell receptor beta chains from one sample, sequenced in a study of cytomegalovirus exposure and HLA in healthy donors. Clones were sequenced by immunoSEQ multiplex PCR, and TCRdb holds only the in-frame ones, with some missing. The profile shows approximately 190,000 clones, 75% to 90% of them singletons. The specimen was PBMCs. These receptor sequences come from a man aged 40-50 years in good health and CMV-seropositive. The CDR3 runs from the conserved cysteine through the conserved F or W. A D gene is named only where the DNA matches it firmly. For some rows the clone size is stated as once, few or many, or as a class when expanded; others skip it.

J gene	clone size	D gene	V gene	CDR3 DNA	CDR3 protein
TRBJ1-1	.	.	TRBV9	TGTGCCAGCAGCGCCCGGAGCCAGGGTTATCAAGGTGAAGCTTTCTTT	CASSARSQGYQGEAFF
TRBJ2-7	.	TRBD2	TRBV19	TGTGCCAGTAGTATAACGGCGGGGGAGTACGAGCAGTACTTC	CASSITAGEYEQYF
TRBJ2-7	.	.	TRBV21-1	TGTGCCAGCAGTCCCGGGACTAGCGGGGGGGCCCCCTACGAGCAGTACTTC	CASSPGTSGGAPYEQYF
TRBJ2-3	.	.	TRBV10-1	TGCGCCAGCAGTGAGTCGAGGTTCACAGATACGCAGTATTTT	CASSESRFTDTQYF
TRBJ2-3	.	.	TRBV27	TGTGCCAGCAAGCCAGGAAGCACAGATACGCAGTATTTT	CASKPGSTDTQYF
TRBJ2-6	.	.	TRBV9	TGTGCCAGCCTAGGGGTGATTAGAGACTCTGGGGCCAACGTCCTGACTTTC	CASLGVIRDSGANVLTF
TRBJ1-4	.	TRBD1	TRBV19	TGTGCCAGCTCCGCGAGGCCAGGGGGCGAGGAAAAACTGTTTTTT	CASSARPGGEEKLFF
TRBJ2-1	once	TRBD1	TRBV6-1	TGTGCCAGCAGTACCTACAGGGGCGGCAATGAGCAGTTCTTC	CASSTYRGGNEQFF
TRBJ2-7	.	.	TRBV27	TGTGCCAGCAGCGTAGGGGACTCGGCAACCTACGAGCAGTACTTC	CASSVGDSATYEQYF
TRBJ2-7	.	.	TRBV6-5	TGTGCCAGCAGTTACGTAAACTCCTACGAGCAGTACTTC	CASSYVNSYEQYF
TRBJ2-7	few	.	TRBV27	TGTGCCAGCAGTTTATCTTGGAGCCCGATCGGGGTCCTACCAAGCTCCTACGAGCAGTACTTC	CASSLSWSPIGVLPSSYEQYF
TRBJ2-7	.	TRBD1	TRBV6-6	TGTGCCAGCAGAGGGGGCCGGAGCTCCTACGAGCAGTACTTC	CASRGGRSSYEQYF
TRBJ1-3	.	TRBD1	TRBV9	TGTGCCAGCAGCGGGCTCGATCAGGGGGCTGGAAACACCATATATTTT	CASSGLDQGAGNTIYF
TRBJ1-1	.	TRBD1	TRBV5-1	TGCGCCAGCAGCCGACAGGGGGTGAACACTGAAGCTTTCTTT	CASSRQGVNTEAFF
TRBJ1-4	.	.	TRBV6-6	TGTGCCAGCACCTCCACGGGGGGGAGAACTAATGAAAAACTGTTTTTT	CASTSTGGRTNEKLFF
TRBJ1-4	.	TRBD1	TRBV10-3	TGTGCCATCAGTCCGGGACAGGGCCGGGACGAAAAACTGTTTTTT	CAISPGQGRDEKLFF
TRBJ2-3	once	TRBD2	TRBV19	TGTGCCAGTAGTATGGGGCTAGCGGGGGTTACAGATACGCAGTATTTT	CASSMGLAGVTDTQYF
TRBJ1-1	once	.	TRBV6-5	TGTGCCAGCAGTTACTCATGGGGGGGTGAAGCTTTCTTT	CASSYSWGGEAFF
TRBJ2-1	.	TRBD1	TRBV11-3	TGTGCCGCCCAACAGGGGGCGTTTATCAATGAGCAGTTCTTC	CAAQQGAFINEQFF
TRBJ2-3	.	TRBD2	TRBV4-3	TGCGCCAGCAGCCAAGGGAGGGCGGGAGGGACAGATACGCAGTATTTT	CASSQGRAGGTDTQYF
TRBJ1-2	.	.	TRBV15	TGTGCCACCAGCAGAGAAGGCAGGGTTCCTCATGGCTACACCTTC	CATSREGRVPHGYTF
TRBJ2-2	.	.	TRBV15	TGTGCCACCAGCAGAGACAATGTAGGCAGCGGGACCGGGGAGCTGTTTTTT	CATSRDNVGSGTGELFF
TRBJ2-1	.	TRBD2	TRBV27	TGTGCCAGCACCAACGGACTAGCGGGGGTCAATGAGCAGTTCTTC	CASTNGLAGVNEQFF
TRBJ2-5	.	.	TRBV19	TGTGCCAGTCGATCCCCCGGACAGCAAGAGACCCAGTACTTC	CASRSPGQQETQYF
TRBJ2-7	.	.	TRBV6-5	TGTGCCAGCAGTTACTCGCTAGTGACCTACGAGCAGTACTTC	CASSYSLVTYEQYF
TRBJ1-2	.	TRBD1	TRBV28	TGTGCCAGCCACCGGGGACAGGGAGTCGTCGGCTACACCTTC	CASHRGQGVVGYTF
TRBJ2-5	.	.	TRBV5-4	TGTGCCAGCAGCTTCGCGGGCAGTTGGTCTGAGACCCAGTACTTC	CASSFAGSWSETQYF
TRBJ2-5	.	.	TRBV7-2	TGTGCCAGCAGCTTAGGTTTCAGTCAAGAGACCCAGTACTTC	CASSLGFSQETQYF
TRBJ2-3	.	TRBD2	TRBV7-3	TGTGCCAGCAGCCCGATAGCGGGGTCCAGAATACGCACAGATACGCAGTATTTT	CASSPIAGSRIRTDTQYF
TRBJ1-1	.	.	TRBV7-2	TGTGCCAGCAGCTCCTTCAGGGGAACAGCTTTCTTT	CASSSFRGTAFF
TRBJ2-7	.	TRBD2	TRBV6-5	TGTGCCAGCAAACTAGCGGGGGGCTCGCACGAGCAGTACTTC	CASKLAGGSHEQYF
TRBJ1-4	few	.	TRBV4-3	TGCGCCAGCAGCCTAGCGGGAATACGAGAAAAACTGTTTTTT	CASSLAGIREKLFF
TRBJ1-2	.	.	TRBV18	TGTGCCAGCTCACCACCAATCAGGGACTATGGCTACACCTTC	CASSPPIRDYGYTF
TRBJ2-1	few	TRBD1	TRBV6-1	TGTGCCAGTCGGGACAGGGTTTGGAATGAGCAGTTCTTC	CASRDRVWNEQFF
TRBJ2-5	.	TRBD1	TRBV7-2	TGTGCCAGCAGCCTAGACAGGGTTAAAGAGACCCAGTACTTC	CASSLDRVKETQYF
TRBJ1-2	.	TRBD1	TRBV6-4	TGTGCCAGCAGTGACTCTGGGACAGGGACGGTCTTCTACACCTTC	CASSDSGTGTVFYTF
TRBJ2-1	.	TRBD1	TRBV28	TGTGCCAGCCGCGGGACAGGGCGAAATGAGCAGTTCTTC	CASRGTGRNEQFF
TRBJ1-5	.	.	TRBV27	TGTGCCAGCAGCGACCGACAGGGCAATCAGCCCCAGCATTTT	CASSDRQGNQPQHF
TRBJ1-2	.	.	TRBV9	TGTGCCAGCAGCGCAACGACAGACCTCTATGGCTACACCTTC	CASSATTDLYGYTF
TRBJ2-7	.	.	TRBV9	TGTGCCAGCAGCATCCGTGAAGGGGGGGGCTCCTACGAGCAGTACTTC	CASSIREGGGSYEQYF